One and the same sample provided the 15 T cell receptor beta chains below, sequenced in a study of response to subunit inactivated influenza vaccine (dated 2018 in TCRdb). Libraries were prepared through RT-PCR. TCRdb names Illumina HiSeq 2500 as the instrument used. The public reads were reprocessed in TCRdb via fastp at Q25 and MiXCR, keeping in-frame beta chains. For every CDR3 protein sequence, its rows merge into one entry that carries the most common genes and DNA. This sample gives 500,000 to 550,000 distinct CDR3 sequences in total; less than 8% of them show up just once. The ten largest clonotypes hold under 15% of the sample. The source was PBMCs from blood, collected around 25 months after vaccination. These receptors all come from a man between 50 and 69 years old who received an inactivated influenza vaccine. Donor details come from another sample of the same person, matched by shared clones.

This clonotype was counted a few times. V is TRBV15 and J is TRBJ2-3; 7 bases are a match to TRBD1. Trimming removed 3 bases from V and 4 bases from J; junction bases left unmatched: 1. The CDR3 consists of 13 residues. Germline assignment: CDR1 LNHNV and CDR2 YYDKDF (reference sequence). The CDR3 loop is CATSRTGSDTQYF. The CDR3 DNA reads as TGTGCCACCAGCAGGACAGGGTCAGATACGCAGTATTTT.

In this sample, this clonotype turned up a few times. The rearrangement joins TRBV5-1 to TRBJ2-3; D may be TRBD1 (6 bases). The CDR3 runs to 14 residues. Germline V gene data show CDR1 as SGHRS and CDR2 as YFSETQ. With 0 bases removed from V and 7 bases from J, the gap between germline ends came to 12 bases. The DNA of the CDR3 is TGCGCCAGCAGCTTGGGACAGGCACAGAATACGCAGTATTTT. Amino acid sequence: CASSLGQAQNTQYF.

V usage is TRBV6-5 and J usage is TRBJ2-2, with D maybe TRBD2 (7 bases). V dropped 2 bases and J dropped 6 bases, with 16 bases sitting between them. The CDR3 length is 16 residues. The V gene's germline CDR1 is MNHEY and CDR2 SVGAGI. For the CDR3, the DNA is TGTGCCAGCAGTTACACAGGGAGGGGAATTGCCGGGGAGCTGTTTTTT. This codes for CASSYTGRGIAGELFF.

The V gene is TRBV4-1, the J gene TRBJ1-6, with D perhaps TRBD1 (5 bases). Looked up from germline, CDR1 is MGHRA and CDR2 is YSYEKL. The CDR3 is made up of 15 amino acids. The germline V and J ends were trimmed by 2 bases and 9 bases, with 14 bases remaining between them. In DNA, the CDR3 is TGCGCCAGCAGCCAATGGGGAAGGGGAGGTTCACCCCTCCACTTT. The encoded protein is CASSQWGRGGSPLHF.

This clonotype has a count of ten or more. The CDR3 reads CSVAWRTGELFF. In DNA, the CDR3 is TGCAGCGTTGCTTGGCGAACCGGGGAGCTGTTTTTT. The V gene is TRBV29-1, the J gene TRBJ2-2, with D unclear. The CDR3 is 12 amino acids. Germline V gives CDR1 SQVTM, CDR2 ANQGSEA. V was clipped by 4 bases and J by 5 bases, with 8 bases between them.

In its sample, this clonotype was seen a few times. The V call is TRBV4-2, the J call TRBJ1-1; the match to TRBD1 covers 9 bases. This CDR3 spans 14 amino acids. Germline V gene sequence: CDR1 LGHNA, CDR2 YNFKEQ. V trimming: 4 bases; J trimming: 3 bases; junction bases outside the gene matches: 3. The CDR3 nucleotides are TGTGCCAGCAGCCGCGGGACAGGGTACACTGAAGCTTTCTTT. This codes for CASSRGTGYTEAFF.

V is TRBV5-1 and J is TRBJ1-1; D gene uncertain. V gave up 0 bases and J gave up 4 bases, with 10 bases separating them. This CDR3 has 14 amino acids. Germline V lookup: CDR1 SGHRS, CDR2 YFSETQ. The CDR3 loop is CASSLGGSSTEAFF. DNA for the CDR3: TGCGCCAGCAGCTTGGGAGGGTCGAGCACTGAAGCTTTCTTT.

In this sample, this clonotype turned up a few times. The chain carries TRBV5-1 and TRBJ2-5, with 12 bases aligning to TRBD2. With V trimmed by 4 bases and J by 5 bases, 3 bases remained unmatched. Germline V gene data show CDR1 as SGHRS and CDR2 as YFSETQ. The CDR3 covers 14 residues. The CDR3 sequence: CASSVTSGGETQYF. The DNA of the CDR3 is TGCGCCAGCAGCGTAACTAGCGGGGGGGAGACCCAGTACTTC. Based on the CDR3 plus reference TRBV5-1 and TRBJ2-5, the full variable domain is KAGVTQTPRYLIKTRGQQVTLSCSPISGHRSVSWYQQTPGQGLQFLFEYFSETQRNKGNFPGRFSGRQFSNSRSEMNVSTLELGDSALYLCASSVTSGGETQYFGPGTRLLVL.

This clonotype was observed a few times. The CDR3 DNA reads as TGTGCCAGCAGTGTTCTCCAACATTCTGAAGCTTTCTTT. Residues: CASSVLQHSEAFF. The gene calls are TRBV27 and TRBJ1-1; D call uncertain. The V end was cut by 5 bases, the J end by 6 bases, with 13 bases between. Germline values: CDR1 MNHEY, CDR2 SMNVEV (reference sequence). The CDR3 has 13 residues.

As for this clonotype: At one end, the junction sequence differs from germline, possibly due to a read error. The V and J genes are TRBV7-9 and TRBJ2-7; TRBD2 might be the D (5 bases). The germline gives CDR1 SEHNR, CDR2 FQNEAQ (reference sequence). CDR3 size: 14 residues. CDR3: CARSLGGLSYEQYF. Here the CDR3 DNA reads TGTGCCCGCAGCTTAGGAGGCCTGAGCTACGAGCAGTACTTC.

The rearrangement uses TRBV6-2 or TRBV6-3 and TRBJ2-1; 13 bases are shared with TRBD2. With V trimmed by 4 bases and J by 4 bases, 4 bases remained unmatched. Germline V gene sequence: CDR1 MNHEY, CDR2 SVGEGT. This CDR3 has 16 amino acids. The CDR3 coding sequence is TGTGCCAGCAGTTCAGGGGGACTAGCGGGGTACAATGAGCAGTTCTTC. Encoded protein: CASSSGGLAGYNEQFF.

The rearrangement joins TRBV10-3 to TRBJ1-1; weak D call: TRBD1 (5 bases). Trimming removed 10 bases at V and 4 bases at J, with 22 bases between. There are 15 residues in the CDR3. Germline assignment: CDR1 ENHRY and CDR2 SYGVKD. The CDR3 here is CATIHEGRAATEAFF. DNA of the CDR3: TGTGCCACCATTCACGAGGGGAGGGCGGCCACTGAAGCTTTCTTT.

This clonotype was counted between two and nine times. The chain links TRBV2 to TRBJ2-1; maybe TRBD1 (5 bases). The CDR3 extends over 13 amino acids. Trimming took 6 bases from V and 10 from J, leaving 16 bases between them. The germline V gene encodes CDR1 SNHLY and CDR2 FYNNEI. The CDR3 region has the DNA TGTGCCAGCAGGGACGACGGACACAGCGAGCAGTTCTTC. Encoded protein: CASRDDGHSEQFF. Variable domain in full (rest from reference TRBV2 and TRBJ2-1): EPEVTQTPSHQVTQMGQEVILRCVPISNHLYFYWYRQILGQKVEFLVSFYNNEISEKSEIFDDQFSVERPDGSNFTLKIRSTKLEDSAMYFCASRDDGHSEQFFGPGTRLTVL.

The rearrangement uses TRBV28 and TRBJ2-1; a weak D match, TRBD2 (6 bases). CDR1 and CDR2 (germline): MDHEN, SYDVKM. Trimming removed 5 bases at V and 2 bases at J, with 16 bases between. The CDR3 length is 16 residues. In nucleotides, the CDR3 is TGTGCCAGCAGTGAATTAGTCGGGAGTGCCTACAATGAGCAGTTCTTC. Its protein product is CASSELVGSAYNEQFF.

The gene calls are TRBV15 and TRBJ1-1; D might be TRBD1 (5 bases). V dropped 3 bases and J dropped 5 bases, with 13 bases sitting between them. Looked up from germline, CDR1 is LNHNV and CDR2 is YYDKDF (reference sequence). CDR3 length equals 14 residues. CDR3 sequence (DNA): TGTGCCACCAGCAGGGGACGGTTCAGGACTGAAGCTTTCTTT. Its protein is CATSRGRFRTEAFF.